A selection of T cell receptor beta chains follows, all from one sample in a study of cytomegalovirus exposure and HLA in healthy donors. Repertoires were generated with immunoSEQ multiplex PCR, while TCRdb's copy carries only in-frame clones and drops some. The sample shows 84,000 or so clones, 65% to 85% of them seen only once. The sample taken for sequencing was PBMCs. The origin of the receptors is a woman aged 50 to 60 in good health and CMV-seronegative. Both conserved end residues are part of each CDR3. A D gene is named only where the DNA matches it firmly. Size is omitted from some rows. Given values are once, few, many or a class for expanded clones.

>NA|TRBD1|TRBJ1-1|TRBV27|14
CASRWDRGGAEAFF
TGTGCCAGCCGTTGGGACAGGGGGGGAGCTGAAGCTTTCTTT
>NA|NA|TRBJ1-5|TRBV7-2|14
CASSLLQRNQPQHF
TGTGCCAGCAGCTTGTTACAGCGCAATCAGCCCCAGCATTTT
>NA|NA|TRBJ2-3|TRBV5-1|12
CASSRSTDTQYF
TGCGCCAGCAGCCGGAGCACAGATACGCAGTATTTT
>NA|TRBD1|TRBJ2-1|TRBV5-1|15
CASSEGGTGGNEQFF
TGCGCCAGCAGCGAGGGGGGGACAGGGGGCAATGAGCAGTTCTTC
>once|TRBD2|TRBJ2-1|TRBV9|16
CASSLLAGSSYNEQFF
TGTGCCAGCAGCTTGTTAGCGGGGAGCTCCTACAATGAGCAGTTCTTC
>NA|TRBD1|TRBJ1-4|TRBV30|16
CAWSVLRGQWDEKLFF
TGTGCCTGGAGTGTACTCAGGGGACAGTGGGATGAAAAACTGTTTTTT
>NA|TRBD2|TRBJ2-3|TRBV5-6|16
CASSLFRAGDSDTQYF
TGTGCCAGCAGCTTGTTCCGAGCGGGAGACTCAGATACGCAGTATTTT
>NA|NA|TRBJ1-1|TRBV9|17
CASSGLKWNSGNTEAFF
TGTGCCAGCAGCGGGTTGAAATGGAACAGTGGGAACACTGAAGCTTTCTTT
>NA|NA|TRBJ2-3|TRBV5-4|11
CASSFQDTQYF
TGTGCCAGCAGCTTTCAAGATACGCAGTATTTT
>NA|NA|TRBJ1-5|TRBV5-1|15
CASSLVGGSNQPQHF
TGCGCCAGCAGCTTGGTAGGGGGTAGCAATCAGCCCCAGCATTTT
>NA|NA|TRBJ1-3|TRBV15|15
CAPVKTVNSGNTIYF
TGTGCCCCCGTTAAGACTGTCAACTCTGGAAACACCATATATTTT
>NA|NA|TRBJ1-4|TRBV29-1|14
CSVEERGYNEKLFF
TGCAGCGTTGAAGAGCGGGGATACAATGAAAAACTGTTTTTT
>NA|TRBD2|TRBJ2-1|TRBV10-2|14
CASSTTSGIHEQFF
TGCGCCAGCAGTACGACTAGCGGGATCCATGAGCAGTTCTTC
>NA|TRBD2|TRBJ2-1|TRBV15|18
CATSRGTSGRAKGNEQFF
TGTGCCACCAGCAGAGGGACTAGCGGGAGGGCCAAGGGGAATGAGCAGTTCTTC
>NA|NA|TRBJ2-2|TRBV4-1|15
CASSQGMPGAGELFF
TGCGCCAGCAGCCAAGGAATGCCGGGGGCCGGGGAGCTGTTTTTT
>NA|NA|TRBJ1-1|TRBV10-1|13
CASTSGVSTEAFF
TGCGCCAGCACCTCAGGGGTGAGCACTGAAGCTTTCTTT
>NA|TRBD1|TRBJ2-2|TRBV19|15
CASTQGDRVTGELFF
TGTGCCAGTACCCAAGGGGACAGGGTTACCGGGGAGCTGTTTTTT
>NA|TRBD1|TRBJ2-1|TRBV19|13
CASSRDRYNEQFF
TGTGCCAGTAGCCGGGACAGGTACAATGAGCAGTTCTTC
>NA|TRBD1|TRBJ2-2|TRBV2|13
CASMGQTTGELFF
TGTGCCAGCATGGGACAGACCACCGGGGAGCTGTTTTTT
>NA|NA|TRBJ1-1|TRBV4-1|15
CASRSTGHLNTEAFF
TGCGCCAGCAGATCAACGGGACACCTGAACACTGAAGCTTTCTTT
>NA|TRBD2|TRBJ2-5|TRBV27|14
CASRRLGGQETQYF
TGTGCCAGCAGGAGGTTGGGGGGGCAAGAGACCCAGTACTTC
>NA|NA|TRBJ1-2|TRBV11-2|14
CASSLGTGNYGYTF
TGTGCCAGCAGCTTAGGAACAGGAAACTATGGCTACACCTTC
>NA|TRBD2|TRBJ2-7|TRBV27|16
CASSPRMGRVSIEQYF
TGTGCCAGCAGTCCCCGGATGGGGAGGGTATCAATCGAGCAGTACTTC
>NA|NA|TRBJ2-1|TRBV11-2|11
CASSSGTFKFF
TGTGCCAGCAGCTCCGGGACATTTAAGTTCTTC
>few|TRBD1|TRBJ1-4|TRBV6-6|16
CASSLGQTGRMEKLFF
TGTGCCAGCAGTCTGGGACAGACAGGGCGGATGGAAAAACTGTTTTTT
>once|NA|TRBJ2-1|TRBV7-2|13
CASSPGVLGGQFF
TGTGCCAGCAGCCCAGGGGTCTTAGGAGGGCAGTTCTTC
>few|TRBD1|TRBJ1-4|TRBV7-9|14
CASSSGQGGEKLFF
TGTGCCAGCAGCTCGGGACAGGGCGGTGAAAAACTGTTTTTT
>NA|TRBD2|TRBJ2-1|TRBV19|18
CASSGVAGFYHSYNEQFF
TGTGCCAGTAGTGGTGTAGCGGGATTTTATCACTCCTACAATGAGCAGTTCTTC
>NA|TRBD2|TRBJ2-1|TRBV30|20
CAWRGVGLAGGAPAGRCQFF
TGTGCCTGGAGAGGGGTAGGACTAGCGGGGGGGGCTCCCGCTGGAAGGTGTCAGTTCTTC
>NA|NA|TRBJ1-3|TRBV13|15
CASSNLQGWGNTIYF
TGTGCCAGCAGCAACCTACAGGGATGGGGAAACACCATATATTTT
>NA|NA|TRBJ2-5|TRBV4-1|16
CASSQDRGGALQTQYF
TGCGCCAGCAGCCAAGATAGGGGGGGGGCCCTACAGACCCAGTACTTC
>NA|TRBD1|TRBJ1-4|TRBV7-6|15
CASSLESGGPGKLFF
TGTGCCAGCAGCTTAGAATCAGGGGGGCCGGGGAAACTGTTTTTT
>NA|TRBD2|TRBJ2-7|TRBV11-2|15
CASSPGLAGVGEQYF
TGTGCCAGCAGCCCGGGACTAGCGGGGGTGGGGGAGCAGTACTTC
>NA|NA|TRBJ1-2|TRBV2|10
CASSDFLYTF
TGTGCCAGCAGTGATTTTCTCTACACCTTC
>NA|TRBD2|TRBJ2-3|TRBV5-1|19
CASSVLDGRSGSGTDTQYF
TGCGCCAGCAGCGTACTCGATGGGAGAAGCGGGAGCGGCACAGATACGCAGTATTTT
>NA|NA|TRBJ1-6|TRBV7-2|16
CASSLEGGIYNSPLHF
TGTGCCAGCAGCTTAGAGGGGGGGATTTATAATTCACCCCTCCACTTT
>NA|NA|TRBJ1-4|TRBV5-1|13
CASSLEGEEKLFF
TGCGCCAGCAGCTTGGAGGGAGAAGAAAAACTGTTTTTT
>NA|NA|TRBJ2-3|TRBV11-2|16
CASSPWGVGGTDTQYF
TGTGCCAGCAGCCCCTGGGGCGTCGGAGGCACAGATACGCAGTATTTT
>NA|NA|TRBJ2-7|TRBV6-1|11
CASTDTYEQYF
TGTGCCAGCACAGATACCTACGAGCAGTACTTC
>NA|NA|TRBJ2-7|TRBV29-1|12
CSVGEETYEQYF
TGCAGCGTTGGGGAGGAAACCTACGAGCAGTACTTC
>few|TRBD2|TRBJ2-7|TRBV9|16
CASSVDSGRAPREQYF
TGTGCCAGCAGCGTCGATAGCGGGAGGGCCCCACGGGAGCAGTACTTC
>few|NA|TRBJ2-1|TRBV6-1|14
CASSETRLPDEQFF
TGTGCCAGCAGTGAAACTAGGCTACCGGATGAGCAGTTCTTC
>NA|NA|TRBJ1-3|TRBV18|13
CASSDSSGNTIYF
TGTGCCAGCTCCGACAGCTCTGGAAACACCATATATTTT
>NA|TRBD2|TRBJ2-1|TRBV18|15
CASSQGGSSYNEQFF
TGTGCCAGCTCCCAGGGCGGGAGCTCCTACAATGAGCAGTTCTTC
>once|NA|TRBJ1-5|TRBV6-1|15
CASSERGYGNQPQHF
TGTGCCAGCAGTGAAAGGGGGTATGGCAATCAGCCCCAGCATTTT
>NA|NA|TRBJ1-4|TRBV5-1|14
CASSLLGVNEKLFF
TGCGCCAGCAGCTTGTTGGGCGTTAATGAAAAACTGTTTTTT
>once|NA|TRBJ2-5|TRBV7-7|14
CASSPAGWQETQYF
TGTGCTAGCAGCCCCGCAGGGTGGCAAGAGACCCAGTACTTC
>NA|NA|TRBJ1-4|TRBV19|15
CASSPRGGTNEKLFF
TGTGCCAGTAGTCCGAGGGGAGGAACTAATGAAAAACTGTTTTTT
>NA|TRBD2|TRBJ2-3|TRBV9|17
CASSVVGTSGSADTQYF
TGTGCCAGCAGCGTAGTCGGGACTAGCGGGAGCGCAGATACGCAGTATTTT
>NA|TRBD2|TRBJ2-1|TRBV7-9|17
CASSSPSGPRQSNEQFF
TGTGCCAGCAGCTCCCCTAGCGGACCTAGACAATCCAATGAGCAGTTCTTC
>NA|TRBD2|TRBJ2-1|TRBV7-9|17
CSSSLVRSPSGSNEQFF
TGTTCCAGCAGCTTAGTCCGGTCGCCTAGCGGATCCAATGAGCAGTTCTTC
>NA|TRBD1|TRBJ2-7|TRBV7-9|15
CASSFARDRVYEQYF
TGTGCCAGCAGCTTTGCCCGGGACAGGGTTTACGAGCAGTACTTC
>once|NA|TRBJ1-6|TRBV7-9|14
CASSPPGVGSPLHF
TGTGCCAGCAGCCCCCCAGGGGTGGGTTCACCCCTCCACTTT
>NA|TRBD1|TRBJ1-2|TRBV4-3|16
CASSQETGDTNYGYTF
TGCGCCAGCAGCCAAGAGACAGGGGACACTAACTATGGCTACACCTTC
>NA|NA|TRBJ1-2|TRBV6-1|14
CASSVTEANYGYTF
TGTGCCAGCAGCGTGACAGAAGCTAACTATGGCTACACCTTC
>NA|NA|TRBJ2-2|TRBV9|15
CASSAESAHTGELFF
TGTGCCAGCAGCGCCGAGTCCGCACACACCGGGGAGCTGTTTTTT